Presented here are 2 T cell receptor beta chains from one specimen sequenced in a study of early T cells in non-severe SARS-CoV-2 infection. MiXCR was run by TCRdb on the 5' RACE reads, yielding one entry per CDR3 protein. The profile shows roughly 40,000 distinct CDR3 sequences, 5.5% to 7.5% of them singletons. The sample consisted of whole blood. Receptors were obtained from an adult who was a healthcare worker with PCR-confirmed SARS-CoV-2 infection or an uninfected control (not recorded which).

This clonotype was counted a few times. V and J are TRBV7-8 and TRBJ2-2; no clear D. V lost 5 bases and J lost 4, with 11 bases in between. The V gene's germline CDR1 is SGHVS and CDR2 FQNEAQ. The CDR3 is made up of 14 amino acids. The CDR3 DNA sequence: TGTGCCAGCAGCCCTGCGACGGTCACCGGGGAGCTGTTTTTT. As protein: CASSPATVTGELFF.

There are a few counts of this clonotype. The V gene is TRBV13, the J gene TRBJ2-5, with 7 bases aligning to TRBD1. Germline CDR1 reads PRHDT; CDR2 reads FYEKMQ (reference sequence). This CDR3 region has 14 residues. After removal of 5 bases from V and 1 base from J, the junction contained 4 bases not matched to a gene. The CDR3 bases are TGTGCCAGCAGCCTTCGGGACAGCCAAGAGACCCAGTACTTC. The encoded protein is CASSLRDSQETQYF.